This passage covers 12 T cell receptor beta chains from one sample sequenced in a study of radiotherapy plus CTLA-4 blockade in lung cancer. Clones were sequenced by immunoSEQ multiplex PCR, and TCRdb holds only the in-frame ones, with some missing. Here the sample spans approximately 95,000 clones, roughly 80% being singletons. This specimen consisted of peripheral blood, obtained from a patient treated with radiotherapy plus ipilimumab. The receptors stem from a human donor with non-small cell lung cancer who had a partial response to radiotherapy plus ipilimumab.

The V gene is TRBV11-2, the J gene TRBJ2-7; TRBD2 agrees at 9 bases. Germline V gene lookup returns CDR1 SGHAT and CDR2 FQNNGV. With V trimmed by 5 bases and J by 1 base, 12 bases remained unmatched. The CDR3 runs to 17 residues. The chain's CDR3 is CASSLVSGLASSYEQYF. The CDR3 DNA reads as TGTGCCAGCAGCCTGGTATCGGGACTAGCTAGTTCCTACGAGCAGTACTTC.

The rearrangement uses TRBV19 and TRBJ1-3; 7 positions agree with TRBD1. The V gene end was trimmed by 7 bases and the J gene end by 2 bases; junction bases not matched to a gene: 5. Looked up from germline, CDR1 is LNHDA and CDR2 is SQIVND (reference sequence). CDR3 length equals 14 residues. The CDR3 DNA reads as TGTGCCAGTAAGGCAGGGACAGCTGGAAACACCATATATTTT. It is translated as CASKAGTAGNTIYF.

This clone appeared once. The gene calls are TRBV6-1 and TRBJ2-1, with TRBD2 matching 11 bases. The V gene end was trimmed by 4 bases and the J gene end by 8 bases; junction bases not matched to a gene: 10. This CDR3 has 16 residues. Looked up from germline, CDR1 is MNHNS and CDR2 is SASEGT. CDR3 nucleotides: TGTGCCAGCAGTGGTATACTAGCGGGAGATTTAGATGAGCAGTTCTTC. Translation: CASSGILAGDLDEQFF.

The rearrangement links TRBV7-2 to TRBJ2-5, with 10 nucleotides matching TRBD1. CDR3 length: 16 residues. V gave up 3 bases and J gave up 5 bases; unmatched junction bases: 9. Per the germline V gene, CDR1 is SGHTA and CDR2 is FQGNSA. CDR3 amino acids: CASSFGGDRGGETQYF. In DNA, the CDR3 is TGTGCCAGCAGCTTCGGTGGGGACAGGGGTGGGGAGACCCAGTACTTC. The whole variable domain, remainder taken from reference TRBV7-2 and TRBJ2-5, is GAGVSQSPSNKVTEKGKDVELRCDPISGHTALYWYRQSLGQGLEFLIYFQGNSAPDKSGLPSDRFSAERTGGSVSTLTIQRTQQEDSAVYLCASSFGGDRGGETQYFGPGTRLLVL.

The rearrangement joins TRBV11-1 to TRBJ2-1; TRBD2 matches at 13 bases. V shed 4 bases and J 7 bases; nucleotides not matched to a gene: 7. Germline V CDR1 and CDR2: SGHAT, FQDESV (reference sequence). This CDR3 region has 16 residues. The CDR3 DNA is TGTGCCAGCAGCTCGCGGACTAGCGGGAGTAGGAATGAGCAGTTCTTC. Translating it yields CASSSRTSGSRNEQFF.

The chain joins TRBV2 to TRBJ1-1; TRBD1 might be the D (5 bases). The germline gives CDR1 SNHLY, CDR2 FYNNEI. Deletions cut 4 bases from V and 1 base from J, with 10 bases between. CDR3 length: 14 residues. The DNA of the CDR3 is TGTGCCAGCAGTGCGACTAGGGGGAACACTGAAGCTTTCTTT. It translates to CASSATRGNTEAFF.

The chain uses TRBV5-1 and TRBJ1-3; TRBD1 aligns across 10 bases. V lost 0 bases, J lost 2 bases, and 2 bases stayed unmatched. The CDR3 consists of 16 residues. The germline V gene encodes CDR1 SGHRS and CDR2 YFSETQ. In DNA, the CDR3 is TGCGCCAGCAGCTTGGGAGACAGGGGGCCTGGAAACACCATATATTTT. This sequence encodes CASSLGDRGPGNTIYF. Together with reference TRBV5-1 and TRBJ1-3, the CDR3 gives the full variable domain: KAGVTQTPRYLIKTRGQQVTLSCSPISGHRSVSWYQQTPGQGLQFLFEYFSETQRNKGNFPGRFSGRQFSNSRSEMNVSTLELGDSALYLCASSLGDRGPGNTIYFGEGSWLTVV.

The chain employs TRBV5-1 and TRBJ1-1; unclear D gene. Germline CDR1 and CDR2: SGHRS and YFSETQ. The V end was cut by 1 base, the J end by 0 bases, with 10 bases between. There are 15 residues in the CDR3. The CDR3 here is CASSLQQPMNTEAFF. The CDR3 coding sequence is TGCGCCAGCAGCTTGCAACAGCCCATGAACACTGAAGCTTTCTTT.

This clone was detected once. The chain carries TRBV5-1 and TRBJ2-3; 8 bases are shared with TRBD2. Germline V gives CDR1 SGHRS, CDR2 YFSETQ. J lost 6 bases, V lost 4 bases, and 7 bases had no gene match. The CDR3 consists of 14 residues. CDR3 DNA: TGCGCCAGCAGCCCAGCGGGAGAATCCGATACGCAGTATTTT. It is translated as CASSPAGESDTQYF.

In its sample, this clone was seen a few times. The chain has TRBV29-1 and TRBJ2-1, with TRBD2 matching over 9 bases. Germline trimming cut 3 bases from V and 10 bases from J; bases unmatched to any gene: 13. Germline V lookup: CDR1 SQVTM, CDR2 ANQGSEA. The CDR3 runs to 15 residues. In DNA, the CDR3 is TGCAGCGTTGACGGAGCGGGAGGCCCAAGAGGGGAGCAGTTCTTC. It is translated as CSVDGAGGPRGEQFF.

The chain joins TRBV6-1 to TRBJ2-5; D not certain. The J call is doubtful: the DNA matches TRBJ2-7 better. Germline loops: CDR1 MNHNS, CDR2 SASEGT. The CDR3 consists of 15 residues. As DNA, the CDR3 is TGTGCCAGCTTCCCGTCTCAGGCTACCCGCTACGAGCAGTACTTC. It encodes CASFPSQATRYEQYF.

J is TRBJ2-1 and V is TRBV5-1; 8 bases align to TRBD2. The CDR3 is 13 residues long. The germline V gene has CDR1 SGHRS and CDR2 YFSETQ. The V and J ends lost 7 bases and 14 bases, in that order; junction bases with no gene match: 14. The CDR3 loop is CASGVAGGRAEFF. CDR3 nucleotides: TGCGCCAGCGGTGTGGCGGGAGGTCGAGCCGAGTTCTTC.